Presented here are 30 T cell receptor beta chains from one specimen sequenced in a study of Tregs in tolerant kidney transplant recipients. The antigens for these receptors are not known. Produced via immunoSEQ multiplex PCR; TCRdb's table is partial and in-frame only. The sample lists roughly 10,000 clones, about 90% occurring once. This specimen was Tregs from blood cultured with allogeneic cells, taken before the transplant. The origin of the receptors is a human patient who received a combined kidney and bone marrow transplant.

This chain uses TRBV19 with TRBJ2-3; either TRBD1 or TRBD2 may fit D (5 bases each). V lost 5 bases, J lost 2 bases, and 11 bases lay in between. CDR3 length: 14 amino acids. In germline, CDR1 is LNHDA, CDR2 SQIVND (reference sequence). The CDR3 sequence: CASSPGRDTDTQYF. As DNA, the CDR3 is TGTGCCAGTAGTCCGGGACGGGACACAGATACGCAGTATTTT.

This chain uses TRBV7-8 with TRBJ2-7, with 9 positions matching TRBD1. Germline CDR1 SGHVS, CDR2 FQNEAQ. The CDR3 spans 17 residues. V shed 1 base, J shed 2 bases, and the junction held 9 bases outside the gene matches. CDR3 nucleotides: TGTGCCAGCAGCTTAGGGGACAGGGTCCTTGAGGCCTACGAGCAGTACTTC. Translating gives CASSLGDRVLEAYEQYF. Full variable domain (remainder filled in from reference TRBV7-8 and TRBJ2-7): GAGVSQSPRYKVAKRGQDVALRCDPISGHVSLFWYQQALGQGPEFLTYFQNEAQLDKSGLPSDRFFAERPEGSVSTLKIQRTQQEDSAVYLCASSLGDRVLEAYEQYFGPGTRLTVT.

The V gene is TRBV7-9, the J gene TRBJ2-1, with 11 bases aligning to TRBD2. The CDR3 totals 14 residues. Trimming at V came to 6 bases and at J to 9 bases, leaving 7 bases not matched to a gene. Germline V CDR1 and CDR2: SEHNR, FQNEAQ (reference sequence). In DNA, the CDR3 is TGTGCCAGCAGTCATAGCGGGAGGGCGGGTGAGCAGTTCTTC. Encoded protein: CASSHSGRAGEQFF.

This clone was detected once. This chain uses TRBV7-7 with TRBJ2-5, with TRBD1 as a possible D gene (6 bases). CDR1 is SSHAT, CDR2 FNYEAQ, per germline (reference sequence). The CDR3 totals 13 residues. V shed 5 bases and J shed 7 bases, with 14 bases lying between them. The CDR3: CASSQTGSVTQYF. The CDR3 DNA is TGTGCCAGCAGCCAAACAGGGTCGGTGACCCAGTACTTC.

CDR3 in amino acids: CASSLYVEAYEQYF. The CDR3 DNA sequence: TGTGCCAGCAGCTTATATGTTGAGGCCTACGAGCAGTACTTC. J is TRBJ2-7 and V is TRBV7-2; D gene ambiguous. The V gene's germline CDR1 is SGHTA and CDR2 FQGNSA. V lost 2 bases and J lost 2, with 10 bases in between. The CDR3 runs 14 residues.

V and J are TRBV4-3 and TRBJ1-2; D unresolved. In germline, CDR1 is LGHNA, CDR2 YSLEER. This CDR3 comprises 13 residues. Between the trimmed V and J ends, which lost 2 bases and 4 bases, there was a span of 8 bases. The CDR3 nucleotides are TGCGCCAGCAGCCAAAGGGATCTCTATGGCTACACCTTC. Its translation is CASSQRDLYGYTF.

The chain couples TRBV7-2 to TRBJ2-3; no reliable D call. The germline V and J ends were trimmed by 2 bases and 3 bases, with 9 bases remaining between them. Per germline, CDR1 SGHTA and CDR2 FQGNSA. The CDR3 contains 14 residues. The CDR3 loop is CASSLLGRTDTQYF. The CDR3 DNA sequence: TGTGCCAGCAGCTTACTAGGGCGGACAGATACGCAGTATTTT.

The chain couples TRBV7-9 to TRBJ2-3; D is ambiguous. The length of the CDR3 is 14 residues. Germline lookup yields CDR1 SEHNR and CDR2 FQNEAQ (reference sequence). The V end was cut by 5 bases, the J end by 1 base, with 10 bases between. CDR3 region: CASSIAPGTDTQYF. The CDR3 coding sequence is TGTGCCAGCAGCATCGCGCCGGGCACAGATACGCAGTATTTT.

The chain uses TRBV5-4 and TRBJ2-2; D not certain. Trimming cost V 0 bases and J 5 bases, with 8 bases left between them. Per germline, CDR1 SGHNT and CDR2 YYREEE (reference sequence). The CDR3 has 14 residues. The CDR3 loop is CASSLALETGELFF. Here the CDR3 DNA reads TGTGCCAGCAGCTTGGCCCTAGAAACCGGGGAGCTGTTTTTT.

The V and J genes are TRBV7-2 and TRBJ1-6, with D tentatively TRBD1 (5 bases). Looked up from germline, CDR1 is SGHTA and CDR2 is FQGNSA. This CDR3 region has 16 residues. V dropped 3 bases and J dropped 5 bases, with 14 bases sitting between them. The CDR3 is CASSFRGPLNNSPLHF. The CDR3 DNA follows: TGTGCCAGCAGCTTCCGGGGACCCCTAAATAATTCACCCCTCCACTTT. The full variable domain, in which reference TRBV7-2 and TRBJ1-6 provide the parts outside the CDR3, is GAGVSQSPSNKVTEKGKDVELRCDPISGHTALYWYRQSLGQGLEFLIYFQGNSAPDKSGLPSDRFSAERTGGSVSTLTIQRTQQEDSAVYLCASSFRGPLNNSPLHFGNGTRLTVT.

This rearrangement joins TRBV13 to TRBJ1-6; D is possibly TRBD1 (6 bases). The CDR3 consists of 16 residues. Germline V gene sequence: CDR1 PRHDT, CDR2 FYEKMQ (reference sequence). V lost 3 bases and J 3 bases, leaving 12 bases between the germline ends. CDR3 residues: CASSFYRVNYNSPLHF. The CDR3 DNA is TGTGCCAGCAGCTTCTACAGGGTGAACTATAATTCACCCCTCCACTTT.

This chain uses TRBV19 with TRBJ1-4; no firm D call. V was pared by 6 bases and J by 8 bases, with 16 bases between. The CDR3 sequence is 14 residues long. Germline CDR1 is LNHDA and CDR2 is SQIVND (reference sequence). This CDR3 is CASRGWGGGEKLFF. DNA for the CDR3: TGTGCCAGTAGGGGGTGGGGTGGTGGCGAAAAACTGTTTTTT.

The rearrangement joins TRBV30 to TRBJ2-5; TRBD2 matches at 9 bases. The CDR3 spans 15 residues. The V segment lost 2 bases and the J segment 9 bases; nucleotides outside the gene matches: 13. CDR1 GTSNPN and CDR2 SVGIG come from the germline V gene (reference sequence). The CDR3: CAWSTTGTSKGAQYF. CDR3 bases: TGTGCCTGGAGTACTACCGGGACTAGCAAAGGGGCCCAGTACTTC.

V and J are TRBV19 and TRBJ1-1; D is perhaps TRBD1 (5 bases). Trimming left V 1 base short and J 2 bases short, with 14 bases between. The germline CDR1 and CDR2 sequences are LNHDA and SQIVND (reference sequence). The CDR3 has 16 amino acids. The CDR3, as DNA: TGTGCCAGTAGTATAGGACAGAAACTAACAAACACTGAAGCTTTCTTT. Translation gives CASSIGQKLTNTEAFF.

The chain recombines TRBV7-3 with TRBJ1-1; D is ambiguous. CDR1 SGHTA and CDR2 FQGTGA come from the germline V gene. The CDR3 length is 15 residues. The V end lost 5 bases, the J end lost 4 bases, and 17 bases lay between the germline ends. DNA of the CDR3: TGTGCCAGCAGCGGCACCGGGAGTCTGGGCACTGAAGCTTTCTTT. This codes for CASSGTGSLGTEAFF.

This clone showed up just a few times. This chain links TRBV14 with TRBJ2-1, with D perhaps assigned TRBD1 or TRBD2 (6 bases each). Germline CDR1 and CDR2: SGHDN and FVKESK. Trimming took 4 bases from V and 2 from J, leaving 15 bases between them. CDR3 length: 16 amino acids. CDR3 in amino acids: CASSPWGRGTYNEQFF. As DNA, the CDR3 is TGTGCCAGCAGCCCCTGGGGGCGGGGAACCTACAATGAGCAGTTCTTC.

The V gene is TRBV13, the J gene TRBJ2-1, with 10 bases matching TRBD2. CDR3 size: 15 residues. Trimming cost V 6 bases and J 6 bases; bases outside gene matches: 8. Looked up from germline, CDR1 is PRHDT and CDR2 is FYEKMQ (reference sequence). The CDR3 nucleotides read TGTGCCAGCAGATCCCTAGCGGGAGTAACCAATGAGCAGTTCTTC. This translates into CASRSLAGVTNEQFF. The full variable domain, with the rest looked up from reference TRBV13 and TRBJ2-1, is AAGVIQSPRHLIKEKRETATLKCYPIPRHDTVYWYQQGPGQDPQFLISFYEKMQSDKGSIPDRFSAQQFSDYHSELNMSSLELGDSALYFCASRSLAGVTNEQFFGPGTRLTVL.

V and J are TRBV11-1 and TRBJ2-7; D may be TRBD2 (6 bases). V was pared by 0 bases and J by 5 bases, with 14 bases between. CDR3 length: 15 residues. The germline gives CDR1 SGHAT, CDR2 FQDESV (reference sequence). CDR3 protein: CASSLAGGISHEQYF. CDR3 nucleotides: TGTGCCAGCAGCTTAGCGGGAGGAATCAGCCACGAGCAGTACTTC.

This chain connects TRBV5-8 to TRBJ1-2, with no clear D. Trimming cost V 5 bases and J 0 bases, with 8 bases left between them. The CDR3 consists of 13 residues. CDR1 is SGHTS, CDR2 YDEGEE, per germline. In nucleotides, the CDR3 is TGTGCCAGCAGTTCTAGGACTAACTATGGCTACACCTTC. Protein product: CASSSRTNYGYTF.

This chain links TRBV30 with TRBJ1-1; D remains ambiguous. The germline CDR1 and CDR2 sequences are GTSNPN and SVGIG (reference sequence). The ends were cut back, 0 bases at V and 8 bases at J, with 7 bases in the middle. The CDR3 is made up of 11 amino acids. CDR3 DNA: TGTGCCTGGAGTGTACGCCGGGAAGCTTTCTTT. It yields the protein CAWSVRREAFF.

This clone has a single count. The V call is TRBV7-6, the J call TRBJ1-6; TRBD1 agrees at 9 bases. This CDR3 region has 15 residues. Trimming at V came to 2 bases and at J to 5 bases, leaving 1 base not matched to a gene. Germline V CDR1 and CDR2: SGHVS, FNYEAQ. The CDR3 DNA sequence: TGTGCCAGCAGCTTAAGGACAGGGGATAATTCACCCCTCCACTTT. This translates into CASSLRTGDNSPLHF.

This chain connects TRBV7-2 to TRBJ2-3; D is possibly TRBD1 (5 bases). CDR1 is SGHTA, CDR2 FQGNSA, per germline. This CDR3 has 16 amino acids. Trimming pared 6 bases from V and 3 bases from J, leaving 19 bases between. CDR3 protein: CASRARQLTLTDTQYF. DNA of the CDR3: TGTGCCAGCAGGGCGAGACAGTTGACTCTGACAGATACGCAGTATTTT.

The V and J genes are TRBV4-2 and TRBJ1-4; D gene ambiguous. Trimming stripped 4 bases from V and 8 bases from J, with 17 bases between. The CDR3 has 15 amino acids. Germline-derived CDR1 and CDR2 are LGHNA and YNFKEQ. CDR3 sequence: CASSRPGGFGEKLFF. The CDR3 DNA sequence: TGTGCCAGCAGCCGCCCGGGAGGGTTTGGAGAAAAACTGTTTTTT.

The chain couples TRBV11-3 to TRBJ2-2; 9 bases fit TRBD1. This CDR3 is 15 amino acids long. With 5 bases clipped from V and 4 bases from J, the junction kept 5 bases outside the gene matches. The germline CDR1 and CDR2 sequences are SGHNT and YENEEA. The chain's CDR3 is CASSRWTGATGELFF. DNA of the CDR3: TGTGCCAGCAGCCGATGGACAGGGGCCACCGGGGAGCTGTTTTTT.

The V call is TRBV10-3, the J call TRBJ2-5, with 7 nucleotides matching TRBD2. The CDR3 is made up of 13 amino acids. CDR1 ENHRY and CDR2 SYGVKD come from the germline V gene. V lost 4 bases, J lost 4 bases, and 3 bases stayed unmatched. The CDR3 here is CAISAGGGETQYF. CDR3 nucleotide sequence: TGTGCCATCAGTGCTGGCGGGGGAGAGACCCAGTACTTC.

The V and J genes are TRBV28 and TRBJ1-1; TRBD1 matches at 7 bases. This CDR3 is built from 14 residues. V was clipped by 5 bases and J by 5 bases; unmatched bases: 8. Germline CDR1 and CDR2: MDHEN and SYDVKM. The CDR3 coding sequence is TGTGCCAGCAGTAGGACAGGAGAAATAACTGAAGCTTTCTTT. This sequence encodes CASSRTGEITEAFF. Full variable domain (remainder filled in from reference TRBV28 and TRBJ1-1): DVKVTQSSRYLVKRTGEKVFLECVQDMDHENMFWYRQDPGLGLRLIYFSYDVKMKEKGDIPEGYSVSREKKERFSLILESASTNQTSMYLCASSRTGEITEAFFGQGTRLTVV.

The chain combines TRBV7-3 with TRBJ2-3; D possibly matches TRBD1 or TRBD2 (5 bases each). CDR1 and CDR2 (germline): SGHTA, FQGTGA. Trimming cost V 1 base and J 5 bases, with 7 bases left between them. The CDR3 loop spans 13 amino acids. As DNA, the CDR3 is TGTGCCAGCAGCTTAAGGGGGATAGATACGCAGTATTTT. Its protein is CASSLRGIDTQYF.

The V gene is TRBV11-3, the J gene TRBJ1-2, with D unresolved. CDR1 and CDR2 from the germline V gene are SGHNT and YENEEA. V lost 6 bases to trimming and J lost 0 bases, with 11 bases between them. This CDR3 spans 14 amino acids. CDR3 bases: TGTGCCAGCAGTGGACCGACATCTAACTATGGCTACACCTTC. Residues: CASSGPTSNYGYTF.

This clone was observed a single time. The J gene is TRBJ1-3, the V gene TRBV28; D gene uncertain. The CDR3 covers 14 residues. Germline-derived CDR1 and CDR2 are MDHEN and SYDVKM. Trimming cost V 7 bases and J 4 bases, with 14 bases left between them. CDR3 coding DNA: TGTGCCAGCACCGAGACCCAGTGGGGAAACACCATATATTTT. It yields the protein CASTETQWGNTIYF.

This CDR3 is CASSFDRAGETQYF. CDR3 bases: TGTGCCAGCAGTTTTGACAGAGCAGGGGAGACCCAGTACTTC. The V and J genes are TRBV27 and TRBJ2-5; D perhaps matches TRBD1 (5 bases). The CDR3 consists of 14 residues. CDR1 and CDR2 from the germline V gene are MNHEY and SMNVEV (reference sequence). Trimming took off 3 bases at V and 5 bases at J, with 13 bases between the two ends.